This T cell receptor beta chain was identified during a study of shared clonotypes between healthy human individuals. Everyone who donated was a Caucasian adult who lived in Nashville, Tennessee. TCRdb's copy holds only in-frame clones and misses some; the assay was immunoSEQ multiplex PCR. The table records 780,000 or so clones, over 60% of them present only once. V was clipped by 4 bases and J by 12 bases; unmatched bases: 16. The CDR3 contains 16 residues. Germline-derived CDR1 and CDR2 are LGHNA and YNFKEQ. This clone has only a few counts. The sequence was obtained from a woman in her twenties or thirties in good health. The chain carries TRBV4-2 and TRBJ2-1; 9 nucleotides match TRBD2. What was sequenced was memory CD4+ T cells sorted from blood. As for subset: CD45RA-negative fraction. The DNA of the CDR3 is TGTGCCAGCAGCCCTCGACTAGCGGACCAGGAGGGGAGGCAGTTCTTC. It encodes CASSPRLADQEGRQFF.